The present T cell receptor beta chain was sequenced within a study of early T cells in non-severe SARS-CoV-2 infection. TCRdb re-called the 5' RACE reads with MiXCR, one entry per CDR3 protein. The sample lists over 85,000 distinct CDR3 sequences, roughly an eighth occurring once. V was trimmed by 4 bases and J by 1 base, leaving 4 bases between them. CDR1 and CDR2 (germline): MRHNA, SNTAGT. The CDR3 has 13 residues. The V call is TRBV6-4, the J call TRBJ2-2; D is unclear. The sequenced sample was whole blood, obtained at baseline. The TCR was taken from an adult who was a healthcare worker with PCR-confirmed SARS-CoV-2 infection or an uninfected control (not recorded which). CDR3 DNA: TGTGCCAGCAGTGCCAAGAACACCGGGGAGCTGTTTTTT. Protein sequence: CASSAKNTGELFF.